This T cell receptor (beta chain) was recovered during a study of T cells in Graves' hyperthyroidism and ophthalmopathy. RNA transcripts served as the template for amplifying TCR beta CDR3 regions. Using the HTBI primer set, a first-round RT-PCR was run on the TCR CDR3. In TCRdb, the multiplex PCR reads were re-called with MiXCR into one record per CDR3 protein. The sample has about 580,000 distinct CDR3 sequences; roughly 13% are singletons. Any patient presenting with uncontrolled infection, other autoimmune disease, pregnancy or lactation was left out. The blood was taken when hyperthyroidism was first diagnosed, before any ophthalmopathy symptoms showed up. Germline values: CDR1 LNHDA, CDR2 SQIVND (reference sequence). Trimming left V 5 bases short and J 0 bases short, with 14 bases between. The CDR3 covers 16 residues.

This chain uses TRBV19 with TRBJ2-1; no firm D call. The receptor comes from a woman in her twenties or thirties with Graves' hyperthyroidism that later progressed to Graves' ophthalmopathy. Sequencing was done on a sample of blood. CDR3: CASSVAHGSSYNEQFF. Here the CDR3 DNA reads TGTGCCAGTAGTGTAGCCCACGGTAGCTCCTACAATGAGCAGTTCTTC.